Listed below are T cell receptor beta chains from one sample, sequenced in a study of cytomegalovirus exposure and HLA in healthy donors. Method: immunoSEQ multiplex PCR; TCRdb's copy keeps in-frame clones and lacks some. The sample has around 150,000 clones; approximately 80% are singletons. Specimen: PBMCs. These receptors were collected from a woman in her forties in good health and CMV-seronegative. The CDR3 runs from the conserved cysteine through the conserved F or W. The D gene is left open where the match is weak. The size field is filled for only some rows; it gives once, few, many or a size class.

clone_size,d_call,v_call,j_call,cdr3_aa,cdr3_nt
-,-,TRBV4-2,TRBJ1-1,CASSQDRQFTEAFF,TGTGCCAGCAGCCAGGATAGACAGTTCACTGAAGCTTTCTTT
-,-,TRBV7-8,TRBJ2-7,CASSLAGGPYEQYF,TGTGCCAGCAGCTTAGCCGGGGGTCCCTACGAGCAGTACTTC
-,TRBD2,TRBV7-3,TRBJ2-1,CASSFLAEAYNEQFF,TGTGCCAGCAGCTTCCTAGCGGAGGCCTACAATGAGCAGTTCTTC
-,-,TRBV7-9,TRBJ1-1,CASSMRAVNTEAFF,TGTGCCAGCAGCATGCGGGCGGTGAACACTGAAGCTTTCTTT
-,TRBD2,TRBV7-2,TRBJ2-5,CASSLGGGRGETQYF,TGTGCCAGCAGCTTAGGGGGCGGGAGGGGGGAGACCCAGTACTTC
-,-,TRBV19,TRBJ2-1,CASGSPGQHNEQFF,TGTGCCAGTGGATCCCCGGGACAACACAATGAGCAGTTCTTC
-,-,TRBV6-5,TRBJ1-1,CASSLHPLNTEAFF,TGTGCCAGCAGTTTACATCCTCTGAACACTGAAGCTTTCTTT
few,TRBD1,TRBV30,TRBJ1-3,CAWSADRGFGNTIYF,TGTGCCTGGAGTGCTGACAGGGGATTTGGAAACACCATATATTTT
many,-,TRBV4-3,TRBJ2-6,CASSQEAGAGANVLTF,TGCGCCAGCAGCCAAGAAGCGGGTGCTGGGGCCAACGTCCTGACTTTC
-,-,TRBV19,TRBJ1-6,CASSIQNSYNSPLHF,TGTGCCAGTAGTATACAGAACTCCTATAATTCACCCCTCCACTTT
once,-,TRBV18,TRBJ2-7,CASSPLTDSSYEQYF,TGTGCCAGCTCACCACTTACAGATAGCTCCTACGAGCAGTACTTC
few,-,TRBV6-4,TRBJ2-7,CASSDFDRSSSYEQYF,TGTGCCAGCAGTGACTTTGACAGGTCGAGCTCCTACGAGCAGTACTTC
-,TRBD1,TRBV28,TRBJ1-2,CASSSKTGYGYTF,TGTGCCAGCAGTTCCAAGACAGGGTACGGCTACACCTTC
few,TRBD2,TRBV7-3,TRBJ2-3,CASSSQPSTSGDTQYF,TGTGCCAGCAGCTCTCAGCCATCGACTAGCGGAGATACGCAGTATTTT
-,TRBD2,TRBV4-2,TRBJ2-3,CASSQALSGTRGDTQYF,TGTGCCAGCAGCCAAGCCCTTAGCGGGACCCGCGGGGATACGCAGTATTTT
-,-,TRBV7-2,TRBJ2-5,CASSLAVQETQYF,TGTGCCAGCAGCTTAGCCGTTCAAGAGACCCAGTACTTC
once,-,TRBV28,TRBJ2-1,CASSTSGGLGNEQFF,TGTGCCAGCAGCACTTCAGGGGGACTGGGTAATGAGCAGTTCTTC
-,TRBD1,TRBV6-5,TRBJ1-5,CASSYYRGNSNQPQHF,TGTGCCAGCAGCTACTACAGGGGAAATAGCAATCAGCCCCAGCATTTT
-,-,TRBV19,TRBJ2-7,CASSIIRGASYEQYF,TGTGCCAGTAGTATCATACGGGGGGCTTCCTACGAGCAGTACTTC
-,-,TRBV5-1,TRBJ2-1,CASSLVRDLNNEQFF,TGCGCCAGCAGCTTGGTACGGGACTTAAACAATGAGCAGTTCTTC